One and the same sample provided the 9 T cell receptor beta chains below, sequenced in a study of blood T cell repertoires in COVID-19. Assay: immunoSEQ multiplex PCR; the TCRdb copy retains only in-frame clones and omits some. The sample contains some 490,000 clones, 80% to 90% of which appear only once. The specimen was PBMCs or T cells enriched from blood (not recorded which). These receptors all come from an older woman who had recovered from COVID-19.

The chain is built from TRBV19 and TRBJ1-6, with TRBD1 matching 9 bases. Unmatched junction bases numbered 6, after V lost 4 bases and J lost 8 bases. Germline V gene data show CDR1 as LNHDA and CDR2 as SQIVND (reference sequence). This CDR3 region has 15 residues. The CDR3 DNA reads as TGTGCCAGTAGTACCCGCGACAGGGGGGATTCACCCCTCCACTTT. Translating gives CASSTRDRGDSPLHF.

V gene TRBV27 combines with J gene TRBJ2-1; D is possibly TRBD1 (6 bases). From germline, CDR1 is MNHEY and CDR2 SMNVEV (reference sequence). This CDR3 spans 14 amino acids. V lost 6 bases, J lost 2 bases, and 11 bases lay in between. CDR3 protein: CASSPGQTYNEQFF. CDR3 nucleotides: TGTGCCAGCAGCCCTGGACAGACCTACAATGAGCAGTTCTTC.

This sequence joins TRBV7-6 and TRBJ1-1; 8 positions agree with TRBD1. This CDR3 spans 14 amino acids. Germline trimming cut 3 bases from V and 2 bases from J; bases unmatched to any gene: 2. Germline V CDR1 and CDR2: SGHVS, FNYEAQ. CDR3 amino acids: CASSFTGGNTEAFF. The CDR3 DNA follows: TGTGCCAGCAGCTTTACAGGGGGTAACACTGAAGCTTTCTTT.

Here the CDR3 DNA reads TGTGCCAGCAGCTTTAAGGAGGCTGAGGACACTGAAGCTTTCTTT. It specifies CASSFKEAEDTEAFF. The rearrangement joins TRBV5-4 to TRBJ1-1; D is ambiguous. Trimming took off 2 bases at V and 3 bases at J, with 14 bases between the two ends. Per germline, CDR1 SGHNT and CDR2 YYREEE (reference sequence). This CDR3 is built from 15 residues.

CDR3 loop: CASSPGGGLNIQYF. DNA for the CDR3: TGTGCCAGCAGCCCCGGGGGGGGGCTAAACATTCAGTACTTC. This chain connects TRBV5-4 to TRBJ2-4, with 8 bases lining up with TRBD2. The CDR3 covers 14 residues. Germline V gene data show CDR1 as SGHNT and CDR2 as YYREEE (reference sequence). Trimming removed 4 bases from V and 6 bases from J; junction bases left unmatched: 6.

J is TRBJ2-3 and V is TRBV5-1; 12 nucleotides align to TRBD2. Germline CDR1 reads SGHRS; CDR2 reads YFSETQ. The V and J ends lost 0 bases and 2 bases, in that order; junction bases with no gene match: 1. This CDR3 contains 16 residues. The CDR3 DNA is TGCGCCAGCAGCTTGGGGACTAGCGGGACCACAGATACGCAGTATTTT. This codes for CASSLGTSGTTDTQYF.

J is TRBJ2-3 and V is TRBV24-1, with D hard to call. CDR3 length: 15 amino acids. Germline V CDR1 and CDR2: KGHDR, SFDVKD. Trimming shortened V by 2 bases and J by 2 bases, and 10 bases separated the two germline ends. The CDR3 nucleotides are TGTGCCACCAGTGATTCCTTTTTACACACAGATACGCAGTATTTT. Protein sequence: CATSDSFLHTDTQYF.

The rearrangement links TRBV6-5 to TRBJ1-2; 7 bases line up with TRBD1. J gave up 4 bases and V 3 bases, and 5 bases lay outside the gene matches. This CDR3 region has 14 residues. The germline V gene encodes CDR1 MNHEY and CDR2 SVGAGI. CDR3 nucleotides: TGTGCCAGCAGTTATTCAGGGGGTCCCTATGGCTACACCTTC. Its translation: CASSYSGGPYGYTF.

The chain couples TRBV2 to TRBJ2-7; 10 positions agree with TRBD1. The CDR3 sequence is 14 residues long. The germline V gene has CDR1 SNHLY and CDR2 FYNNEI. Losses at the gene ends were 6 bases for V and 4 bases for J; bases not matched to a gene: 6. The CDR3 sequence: CASSSGTGVYEQYF. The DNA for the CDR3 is TGTGCCAGCAGCTCCGGGACAGGGGTTTACGAGCAGTACTTC.